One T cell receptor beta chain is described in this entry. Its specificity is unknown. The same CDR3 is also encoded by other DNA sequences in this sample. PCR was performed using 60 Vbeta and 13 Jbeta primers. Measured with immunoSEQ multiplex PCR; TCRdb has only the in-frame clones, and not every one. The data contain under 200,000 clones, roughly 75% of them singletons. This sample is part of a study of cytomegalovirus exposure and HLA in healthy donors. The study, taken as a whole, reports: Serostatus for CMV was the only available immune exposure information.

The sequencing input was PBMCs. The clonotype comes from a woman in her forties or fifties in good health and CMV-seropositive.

CDR3: CASRDTAMNTEAFF. CDR3 DNA sequence: TGTGCCAGTAGGGACACCGCCATGAACACTGAAGCTTTCTTT. The chain employs TRBV19 and TRBJ1-1, with TRBD1 as a possible D gene (5 bases). Deletions cut 6 bases from V and 0 bases from J, with 11 bases between. The CDR3 sequence is 14 residues long. Per germline, CDR1 LNHDA and CDR2 SQIVND (reference sequence).